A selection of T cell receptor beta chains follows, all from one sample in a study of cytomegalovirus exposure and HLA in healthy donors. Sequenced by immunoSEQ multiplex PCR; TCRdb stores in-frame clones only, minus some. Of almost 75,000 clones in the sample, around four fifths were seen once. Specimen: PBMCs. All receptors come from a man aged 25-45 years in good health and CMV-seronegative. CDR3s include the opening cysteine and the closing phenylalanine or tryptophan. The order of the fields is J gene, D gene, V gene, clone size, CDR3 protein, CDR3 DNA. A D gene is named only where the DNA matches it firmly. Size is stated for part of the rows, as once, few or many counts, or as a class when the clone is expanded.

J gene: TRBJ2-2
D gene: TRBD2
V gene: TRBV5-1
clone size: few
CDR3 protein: CASSFAGLNAGELFF
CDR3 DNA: TGCGCCAGCAGCTTCGCGGGACTAAACGCCGGGGAGCTGTTTTTT

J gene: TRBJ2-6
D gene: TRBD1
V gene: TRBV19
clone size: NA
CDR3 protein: CASRPLDRGEGANVLTF
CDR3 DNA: TGTGCCAGTAGACCTCTCGACAGGGGGGAAGGGGCCAACGTCCTGACTTTC

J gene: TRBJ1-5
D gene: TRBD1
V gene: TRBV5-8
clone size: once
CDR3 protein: CASKPRQGRQPQHF
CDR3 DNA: TGTGCCAGCAAACCCCGACAGGGTAGACAGCCCCAGCATTTT

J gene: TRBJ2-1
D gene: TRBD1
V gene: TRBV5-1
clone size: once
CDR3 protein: CASSSGQGNNEQFF
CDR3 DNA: TGCGCCAGCAGTAGCGGACAGGGAAACAATGAGCAGTTCTTC

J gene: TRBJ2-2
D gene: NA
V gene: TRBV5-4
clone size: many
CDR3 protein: CASSLQALTGELFF
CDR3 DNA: TGTGCCAGCAGCTTACAGGCGCTCACCGGGGAGCTGTTTTTT

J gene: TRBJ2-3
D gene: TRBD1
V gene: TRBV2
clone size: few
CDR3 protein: CASRADRGSTDTQYF
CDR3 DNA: TGTGCCAGCAGAGCCGACAGGGGTAGCACAGATACGCAGTATTTT

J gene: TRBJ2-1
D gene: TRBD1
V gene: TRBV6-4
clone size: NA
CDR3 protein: CASRRQGAHNEQFF
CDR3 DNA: TGTGCCAGCAGGAGACAGGGTGCCCACAATGAGCAGTTCTTC

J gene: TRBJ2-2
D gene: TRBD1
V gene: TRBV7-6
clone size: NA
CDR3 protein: CASSTTGQGITGELFF
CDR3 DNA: TGTGCCAGCAGCACCACGGGACAGGGAATTACCGGGGAGCTGTTTTTT

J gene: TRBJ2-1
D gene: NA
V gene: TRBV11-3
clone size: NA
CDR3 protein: CASSLGDGWTATRLDEQFF
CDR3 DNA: TGTGCCAGCAGCTTAGGAGATGGTTGGACAGCAACTCGTTTGGATGAGCAGTTCTTC

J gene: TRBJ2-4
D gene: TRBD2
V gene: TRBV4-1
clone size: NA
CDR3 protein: CASSLTSGSGNIQYF
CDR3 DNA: TGCGCCAGCAGCCTAACTAGCGGGAGCGGAAACATTCAGTACTTC

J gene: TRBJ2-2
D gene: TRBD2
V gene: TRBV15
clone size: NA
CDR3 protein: CAAQASGYTGELFF
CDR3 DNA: TGTGCCGCCCAAGCTAGCGGGTACACCGGGGAGCTGTTTTTT

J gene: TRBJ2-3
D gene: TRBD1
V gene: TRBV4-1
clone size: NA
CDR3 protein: CASSQEDRGLTDTQYF
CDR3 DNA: TGCGCCAGCAGCCAAGAAGACAGGGGGCTGACAGATACGCAGTATTTT

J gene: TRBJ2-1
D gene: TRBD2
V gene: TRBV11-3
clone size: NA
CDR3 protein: CASSPKRGPDNEQFF
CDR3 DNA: TGTGCCAGCAGCCCAAAGCGGGGGCCGGACAATGAGCAGTTCTTC

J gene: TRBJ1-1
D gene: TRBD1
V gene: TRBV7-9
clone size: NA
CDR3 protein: CASSLGSGQGTEAFF
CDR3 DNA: TGTGCCAGCAGCTTAGGTTCCGGACAGGGCACTGAAGCTTTCTTT

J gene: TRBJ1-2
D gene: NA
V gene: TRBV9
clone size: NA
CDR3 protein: CASSKSQGPYGYTF
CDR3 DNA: TGTGCCAGCAGCAAGTCCCAGGGTCCCTATGGCTACACCTTC

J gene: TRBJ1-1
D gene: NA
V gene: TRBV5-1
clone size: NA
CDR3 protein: CASNHGDPNTEAFF
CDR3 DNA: TGCGCCAGCAACCACGGTGATCCGAACACTGAAGCTTTCTTT

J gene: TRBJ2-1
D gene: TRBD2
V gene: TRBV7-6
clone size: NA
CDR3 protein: CASSLHHFSGSSYNEQFF
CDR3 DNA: TGTGCCAGCAGCTTGCATCATTTTAGCGGGAGCTCCTACAATGAGCAGTTCTTC

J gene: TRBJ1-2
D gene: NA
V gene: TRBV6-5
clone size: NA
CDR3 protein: CASSYSIRNYGYTF
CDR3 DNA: TGTGCCAGCAGTTACTCGATCAGGAACTATGGCTACACCTTC

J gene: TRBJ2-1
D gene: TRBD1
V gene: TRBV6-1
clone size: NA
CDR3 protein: CASSLTTGQFNEQFF
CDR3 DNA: TGTGCCAGCAGTTTGACGACGGGACAGTTTAATGAGCAGTTCTTC

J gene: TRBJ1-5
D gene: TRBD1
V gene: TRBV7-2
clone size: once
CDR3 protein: CASSPDRVMNQPQHF
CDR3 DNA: TGTGCCAGCAGCCCGGACAGGGTTATGAATCAGCCCCAGCATTTT

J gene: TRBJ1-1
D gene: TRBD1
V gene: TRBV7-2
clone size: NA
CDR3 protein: CASSRQGGTEAFF
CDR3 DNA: TGTGCCAGCAGTCGACAGGGTGGCACTGAAGCTTTCTTT

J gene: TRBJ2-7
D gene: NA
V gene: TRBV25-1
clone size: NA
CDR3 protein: CASSSGDWSYEQYF
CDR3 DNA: TGTGCCAGCAGTTCGGGGGACTGGTCCTACGAGCAGTACTTC

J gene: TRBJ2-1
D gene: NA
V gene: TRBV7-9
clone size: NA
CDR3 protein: CASSPGDNEQFF
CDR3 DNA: TGTGCCAGCAGCCCGGGGGACAATGAGCAGTTCTTC

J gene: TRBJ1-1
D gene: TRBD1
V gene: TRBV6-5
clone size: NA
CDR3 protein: CASSSYRGGTEAFF
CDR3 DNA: TGTGCCAGCAGTTCTTACAGGGGTGGAACTGAAGCTTTCTTT

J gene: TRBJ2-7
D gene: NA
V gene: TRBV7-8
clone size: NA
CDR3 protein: CASSFRRDSVYEQYF
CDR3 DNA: TGTGCCAGCAGCTTCCGCCGGGACTCCGTCTACGAGCAGTACTTC

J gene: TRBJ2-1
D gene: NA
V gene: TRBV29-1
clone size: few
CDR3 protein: CSVEFTDNEQFF
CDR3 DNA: TGCAGCGTTGAATTTACAGACAATGAGCAGTTCTTC

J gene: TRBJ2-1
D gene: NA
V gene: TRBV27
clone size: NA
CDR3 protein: CASSLRAARGNEQFF
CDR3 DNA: TGTGCCAGCAGTTTGAGAGCGGCTCGGGGCAATGAGCAGTTCTTC

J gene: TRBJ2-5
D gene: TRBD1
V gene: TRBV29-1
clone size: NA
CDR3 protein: CSVSGQQETQYF
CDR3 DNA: TGCAGCGTTTCGGGACAGCAAGAGACCCAGTACTTC

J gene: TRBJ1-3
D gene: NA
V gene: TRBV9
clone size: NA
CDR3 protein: CASRGTSSGNTIYF
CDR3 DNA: TGTGCCAGCAGGGGGACAAGCTCTGGAAACACCATATATTTT

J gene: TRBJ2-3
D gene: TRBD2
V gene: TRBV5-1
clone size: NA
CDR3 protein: CASSPSLAGATDTQYF
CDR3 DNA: TGCGCCAGCAGCCCCAGCCTAGCGGGAGCGACAGATACGCAGTATTTT

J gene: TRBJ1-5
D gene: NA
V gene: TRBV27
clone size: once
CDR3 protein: CASSLSHSYSNQPQHF
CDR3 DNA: TGTGCCAGCAGTTTATCGCACAGTTATAGCAATCAGCCCCAGCATTTT

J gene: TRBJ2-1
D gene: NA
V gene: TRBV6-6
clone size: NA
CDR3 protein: CASSSLAIEQFF
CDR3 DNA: TGTGCCAGCAGTTCCCTAGCGATTGAGCAGTTCTTC

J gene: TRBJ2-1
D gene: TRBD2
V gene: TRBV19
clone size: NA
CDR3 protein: CASSMGLAGGTHEQFF
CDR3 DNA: TGTGCCAGTAGTATGGGGCTAGCGGGAGGGACACATGAGCAGTTCTTC

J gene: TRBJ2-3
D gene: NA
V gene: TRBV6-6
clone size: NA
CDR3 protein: CASSYRGNTDTQYF
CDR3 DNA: TGTGCCAGCAGTTACCGGGGAAACACAGATACGCAGTATTTT

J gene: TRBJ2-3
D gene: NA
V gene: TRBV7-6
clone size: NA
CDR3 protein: CASSQRGMGTDTQYF
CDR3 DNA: TGTGCCAGCAGCCAGAGAGGGATGGGCACAGATACGCAGTATTTT

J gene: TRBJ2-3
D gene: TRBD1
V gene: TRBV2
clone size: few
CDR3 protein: CASSVNRGYVGTQYF
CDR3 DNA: TGTGCCAGCAGTGTAAACAGGGGTTACGTTGGTACGCAGTATTTT

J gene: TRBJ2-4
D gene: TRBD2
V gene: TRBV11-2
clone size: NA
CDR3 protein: CASRKAGGRADQNIQYF
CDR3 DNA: TGTGCCAGCAGAAAAGCGGGGGGCCGAGCCGATCAAAACATTCAGTACTTC

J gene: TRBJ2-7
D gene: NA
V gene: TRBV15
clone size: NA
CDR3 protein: CATSKTRDTTPNYEQYF
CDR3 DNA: TGTGCCACCAGCAAAACCCGGGACACTACACCCAACTACGAGCAGTACTTC

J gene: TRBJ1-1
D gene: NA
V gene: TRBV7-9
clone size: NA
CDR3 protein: CASSTDVLEAFF
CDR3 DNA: TGTGCCAGCAGCACAGACGTGCTTGAAGCTTTCTTT

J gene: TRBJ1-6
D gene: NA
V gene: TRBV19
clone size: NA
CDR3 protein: CASNEEGVWNSPLHF
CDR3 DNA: TGTGCCAGTAATGAGGAGGGAGTTTGGAATTCACCCCTCCACTTT

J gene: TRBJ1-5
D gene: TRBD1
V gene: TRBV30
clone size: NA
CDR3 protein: CAWSISGGRQPQHF
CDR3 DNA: TGTGCCTGGAGTATCTCAGGGGGCAGGCAGCCCCAGCATTTT